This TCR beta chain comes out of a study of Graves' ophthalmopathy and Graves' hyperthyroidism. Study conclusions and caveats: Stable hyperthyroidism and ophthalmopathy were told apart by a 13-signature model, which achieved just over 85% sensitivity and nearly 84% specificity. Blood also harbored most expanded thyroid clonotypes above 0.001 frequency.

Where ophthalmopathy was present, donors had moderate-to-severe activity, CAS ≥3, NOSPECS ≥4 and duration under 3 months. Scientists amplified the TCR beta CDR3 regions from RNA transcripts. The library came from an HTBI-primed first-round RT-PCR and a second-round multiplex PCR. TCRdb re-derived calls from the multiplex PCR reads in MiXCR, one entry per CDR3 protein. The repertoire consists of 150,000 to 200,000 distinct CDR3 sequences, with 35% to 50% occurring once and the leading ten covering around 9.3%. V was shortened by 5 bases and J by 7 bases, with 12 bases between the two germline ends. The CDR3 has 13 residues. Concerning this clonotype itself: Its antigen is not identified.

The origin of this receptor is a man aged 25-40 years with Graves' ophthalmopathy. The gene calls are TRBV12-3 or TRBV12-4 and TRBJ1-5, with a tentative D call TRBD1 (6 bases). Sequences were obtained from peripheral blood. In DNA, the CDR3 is TGTGCCAGCAGTCAGGGGAGAGGGCAGCCCCAGCATTTT. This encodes CASSQGRGQPQHF.